The 2 T cell receptor beta chains reported below all come from one sample, sequenced in a study of CXCR3-negative and CXCR3-positive naive CD8 T cells. Whole-study findings and limits: Relative to CXCR3-negative naive cells, CXCR3-positive naive cells had more hydrophobic TRB CDR3s.

TRB cDNA libraries were made by UMI-labeled 5' RACE. TCRdb reprocessed the 5' RACE reads and keeps a single row for each CDR3 protein, giving no DNA. This sample's table reports some 60,000 distinct CDR3 sequences. These receptors' antigens are unknown. Sample: naive CXCR3+ CD8+ T cells from blood. Subset indicated: CD45RO-CCR7+CD27+CD95- naive CD8+ T cells expressing CXCR3 (TNR3+). The receptors were gathered from a human donor in good health. Some clones in this sample may be carry-over from other donors' samples.

The chain uses TRBV29-1 and TRBJ2-1; absent DNA, TCRdb's TRBD2 call cannot be checked. CDR1 and CDR2 (germline): SQVTM, ANQGSEA. The CDR3 runs 13 residues. The CDR3 sequence is CSVDGGAYNEQFF.

The J gene is TRBJ2-1, the V gene TRBV7-6; as DNA is missing, the TRBD1 call by TCRdb cannot be tested. Per the germline V gene, CDR1 is SGHVS and CDR2 is FNYEAQ. This CDR3 has 17 amino acids. CDR3 protein: CASSLPSGTALNNEQFF.